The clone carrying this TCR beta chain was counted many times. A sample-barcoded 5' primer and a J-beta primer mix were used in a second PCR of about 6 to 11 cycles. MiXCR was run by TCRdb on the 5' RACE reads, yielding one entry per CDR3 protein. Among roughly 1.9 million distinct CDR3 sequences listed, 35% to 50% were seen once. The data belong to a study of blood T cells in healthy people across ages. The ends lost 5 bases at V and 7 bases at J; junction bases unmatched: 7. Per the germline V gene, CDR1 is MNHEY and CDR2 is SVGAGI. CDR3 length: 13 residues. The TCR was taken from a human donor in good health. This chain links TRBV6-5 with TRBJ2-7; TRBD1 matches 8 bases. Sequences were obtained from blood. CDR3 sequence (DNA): TGTGCCAGCAGTGACAGGGGATGGGGTGAGCAGTACTTC. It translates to CASSDRGWGEQYF.